This T cell receptor beta chain was captured by sequencing in a study of post-analysis software for immune sequencing data. General observations from the study: Relative to controls, patients had 4 or 5 TRBV segments at higher frequency, with TRBV5-6, TRBV5-1 and TRBV20-1 among these. The authors found that F measure strongly co-clustered same-batch samples.

cDNA libraries for TCR beta contained unique molecular identifiers. Around 460,000 cDNA molecules came from about 1 to 10 million T cells. TCRdb called the PCR reads again in MiXCR, with one record for every CDR3 protein. The sample contains fewer than 850,000 distinct CDR3 sequences, 30% of which appear only once. Concerning this clonotype itself: The antigen is not known.

V shed 1 base and J 7 bases; nucleotides not matched to a gene: 6. This CDR3 spans 15 amino acids. In germline, CDR1 is MDHEN, CDR2 SYDVKM. Sequencing input: blood. V is TRBV28 and J is TRBJ2-1; 8 bases line up with TRBD1. The sequence came from a girl aged 5 to 17 with multiple sclerosis. The CDR3 spells CASSLLAGGQNEQFF. CDR3 bases: TGTGCCAGCAGTTTATTGGCAGGGGGCCAAAATGAGCAGTTCTTC.